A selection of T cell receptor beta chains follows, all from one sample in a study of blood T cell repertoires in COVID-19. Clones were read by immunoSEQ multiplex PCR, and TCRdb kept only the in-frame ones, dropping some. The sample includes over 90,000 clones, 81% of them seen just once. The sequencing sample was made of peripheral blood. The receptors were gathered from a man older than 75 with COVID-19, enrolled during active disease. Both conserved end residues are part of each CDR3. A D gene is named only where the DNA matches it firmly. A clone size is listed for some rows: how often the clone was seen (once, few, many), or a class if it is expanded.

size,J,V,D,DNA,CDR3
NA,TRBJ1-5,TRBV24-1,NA,TGTGCCACCAGTGCTATAAATCAGCCCCAGCATTTT,CATSAINQPQHF
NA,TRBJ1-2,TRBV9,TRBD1,TGTGCCAGCAGCGTGGCAGGGGGCCCTCGGTATGGCTACACCTTC,CASSVAGGPRYGYTF
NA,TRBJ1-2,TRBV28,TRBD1,TGTGCCAGCAGTATAAATCCGGGACAGAGCGGCTACACCTTC,CASSINPGQSGYTF
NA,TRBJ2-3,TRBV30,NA,TGTGCCTGGAGTGTAACGGGGGATCGCACAGATACGCAGTATTTT,CAWSVTGDRTDTQYF
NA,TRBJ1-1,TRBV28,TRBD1,TGTGCCAGCAGTAAGACAGGGGCAGACACTGAAGCTTTCTTT,CASSKTGADTEAFF
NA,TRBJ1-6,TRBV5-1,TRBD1,TGCGCCAGCAGCTTGGCTACAGGGGGTTCACCCCTCCACTTT,CASSLATGGSPLHF
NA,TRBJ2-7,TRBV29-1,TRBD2,TGCAGCGTTGGAGCGGGGGGGCGGTACGAGCAGTACTTC,CSVGAGGRYEQYF
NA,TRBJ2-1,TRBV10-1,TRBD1,TGCGCCAGCAGTGAGCCGACAGGGGTGAGCTCCTACAATGAGCAGTTCTTC,CASSEPTGVSSYNEQFF
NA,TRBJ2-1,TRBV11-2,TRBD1,TGTGCCAGCAGCATAAAGGGGGCATGGGACAATGAGCAGTTCTTC,CASSIKGAWDNEQFF
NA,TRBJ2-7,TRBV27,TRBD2,TGTGCCAGCAGTTTACGACTAGCGGGCGGCTACGAGCAGTACTTC,CASSLRLAGGYEQYF
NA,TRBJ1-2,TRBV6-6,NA,TGTGCCAGCAGTCGATCAGACAGGAACTATGGCTACACCTTC,CASSRSDRNYGYTF
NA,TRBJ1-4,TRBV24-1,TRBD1,TGTGCCACCAGTGATTACAGGGGATCAACTAATGAAAAACTGTTTTTT,CATSDYRGSTNEKLFF
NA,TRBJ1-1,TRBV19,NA,TGTGCCAGTAGTATAAGGGGGACTGAAGCTTTCTTT,CASSIRGTEAFF
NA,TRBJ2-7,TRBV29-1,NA,TGCAGCGTGGACGGACTAGGGGGAACCTACGAGCAGTACTTC,CSVDGLGGTYEQYF
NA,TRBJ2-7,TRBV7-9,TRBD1,TGTGCCAGCAGCTTCATGGGACAGGGGGGCGCCTACGAGCAGTACTTC,CASSFMGQGGAYEQYF
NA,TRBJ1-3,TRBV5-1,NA,TGCGCCAGCAGCGCGGGGGACGGAACTAGCGGAAACACCATATATTTT,CASSAGDGTSGNTIYF
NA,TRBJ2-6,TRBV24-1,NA,TGTGCCACCAGTGATGTGCAGGCTGGGGCCAACGTCCTGACTTTC,CATSDVQAGANVLTF
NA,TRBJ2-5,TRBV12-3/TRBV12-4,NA,TGTGCCAGCAGAGCAGGGTGGGAGACCCAGTACTTC,CASRAGWETQYF
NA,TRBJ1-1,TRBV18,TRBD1,TGTGCCAGCTCACCACGAACAGGGGCTGAAGCTTTCTTT,CASSPRTGAEAFF
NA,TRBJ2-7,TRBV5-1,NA,TGCGCCAGCAGCTTCACATCTAGGGGTCCTACTTCCTACGAGCAGTACTTC,CASSFTSRGPTSYEQYF
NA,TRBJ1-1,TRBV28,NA,TGTGCCAGCAGGAGGCGGCCTATGAACACTGAAGCTTTCTTT,CASRRRPMNTEAFF
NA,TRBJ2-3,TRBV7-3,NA,TGTGCCAGCAGCTTTCTAGCGAGCACAGATACGCAGTATTTT,CASSFLASTDTQYF
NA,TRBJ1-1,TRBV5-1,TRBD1,TGCGCCAGCAGCGTAGGACAGGGAGGAAGTCCCACTGAAGCTTTCTTT,CASSVGQGGSPTEAFF
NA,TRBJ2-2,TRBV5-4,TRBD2,TGTGCCAGCAGCAGGATGGGGGAGGGATCCGGGGAGCTGTTTTTT,CASSRMGEGSGELFF
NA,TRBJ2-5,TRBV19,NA,TGTGCCAGTAGTATAACAGGGTCCCAAGAGACCCAGTACTTC,CASSITGSQETQYF
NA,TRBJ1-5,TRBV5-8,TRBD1,TGTGCCAGTCGGTCGAAGAGGACAGGGCATAGGGGTCAGCCCCAGCATTTT,CASRSKRTGHRGQPQHF
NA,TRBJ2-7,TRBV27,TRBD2,TGTGCCAGCAGTTTATGGGGGGGGAACGAGCAGTACTTC,CASSLWGGNEQYF
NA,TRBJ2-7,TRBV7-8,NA,TGTGCCAGCAGCTTAGTTCGTGAGGGAGTGTACGAGCAGTACTTC,CASSLVREGVYEQYF
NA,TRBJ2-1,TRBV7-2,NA,TGTGCCAGTTTAGCGGCGAACCTCCCCTACAATGAGCAGTTCTTC,CASLAANLPYNEQFF
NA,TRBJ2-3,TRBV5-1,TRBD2,TGCGCCAGCAGTACGGGGGGAATTTTAGATACGCAGTATTTT,CASSTGGILDTQYF
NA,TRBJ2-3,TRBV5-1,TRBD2,TGCGCCAGCAGCATAACTAGCGGGAGATCGAAGTATACGCAGTATTTT,CASSITSGRSKYTQYF
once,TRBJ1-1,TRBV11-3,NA,TGTGCCAGCAGCGCGGGACCCAAGAACACTGAAGCTTTCTTT,CASSAGPKNTEAFF
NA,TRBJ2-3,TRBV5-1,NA,TGCGCCAGCAGCTTTCGAGAAACAGATACGCAGTATTTT,CASSFRETDTQYF
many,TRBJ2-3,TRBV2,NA,TGTGCCAGCAGCCGCTTCCTAGGTGATACGCAGTATTTT,CASSRFLGDTQYF
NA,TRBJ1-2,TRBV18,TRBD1,TGTGCCAGCTCAGGGCCGGACAGGAATTATGGCTACACCTTC,CASSGPDRNYGYTF
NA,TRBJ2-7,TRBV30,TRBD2,TGTGCCTACCGTTTAGCGGGGGTCTACGAGCAGTACTTC,CAYRLAGVYEQYF
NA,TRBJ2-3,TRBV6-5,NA,TGTGCCAGCTTGAGGGAGGCCCCAGATACGCAGTATTTT,CASLREAPDTQYF
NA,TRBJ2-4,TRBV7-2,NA,TGTGCCAGCAGCTTAGATCACAGGGAGTGGAACATTCAGTACTTC,CASSLDHREWNIQYF
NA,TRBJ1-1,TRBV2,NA,TGTGCCAGCAGGGACAGCAAAGCTTTCTTT,CASRDSKAFF
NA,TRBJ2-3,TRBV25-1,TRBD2,TGTGCCAGCAGTGAATCCGCTAGCGGGGGGGCAGATACGCAGTATTTT,CASSESASGGADTQYF
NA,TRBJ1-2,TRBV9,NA,TGTGCCAGCAGCGTAGCTAAGGGGTTTCCCTCTGGCTACACCTTC,CASSVAKGFPSGYTF
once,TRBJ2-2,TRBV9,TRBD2,TGTGCCAGCAGCGCGGGACTAGCGTTGACCGGGGAGCTGTTTTTT,CASSAGLALTGELFF
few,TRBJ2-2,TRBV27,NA,TGTGCCAGCAGTTTCCTCACCGGGGAGCTGTTTTTT,CASSFLTGELFF
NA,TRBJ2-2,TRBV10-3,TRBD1,TGTGCCATCAGTGAGCCGACAGGGGTGGGTACCGGGGAGCTGTTTTTT,CAISEPTGVGTGELFF
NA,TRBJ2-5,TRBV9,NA,TGTGCCAGCAGCGTGGGCAGGTTGGGCCAAGAGACCCAGTACTTC,CASSVGRLGQETQYF